These 18 T cell receptor beta chains were all obtained from the same sample, sequenced in a study of blood T cell repertoires in COVID-19. Assay used: immunoSEQ multiplex PCR; TCRdb lists only in-frame clones, some missing. The data hold hundreds of thousands of clones, with 80% to 90% observed a single time. The sample consisted of PBMCs or T cells enriched from blood (not recorded which). All receptors come from a man aged 30-40 years who had recovered from COVID-19.

The rearrangement joins TRBV5-4 to TRBJ1-1, with TRBD1 identical over 10 bases. V trimming: 0 bases; J trimming: 10 bases; junction bases outside the gene matches: 6. CDR3 size: 14 residues. Germline CDR1 reads SGHNT; CDR2 reads YYREEE (reference sequence). The CDR3 is CASSLGDRGFRAFF. The CDR3 DNA is TGTGCCAGCAGCTTGGGGGACAGGGGCTTCAGAGCTTTCTTT. Full variable domain (missing parts from reference TRBV5-4 and TRBJ1-1): ETGVTQSPTHLIKTRGQQVTLRCSSQSGHNTVSWYQQALGQGPQFIFQYYREEENGRGNFPPRFSGLQFPNYSSELNVNALELDDSALYLCASSLGDRGFRAFFGQGTRLTVV.

V gene TRBV21-1 combines with J gene TRBJ2-7; the table's D call, TRBD2, has no DNA check behind it. TRBV21-1 is a listed pseudogene. This CDR3 spans 13 amino acids. The CDR3 reads CASISGNFGVQYF. CDR3 bases: TGTGCCAGCATAAGCGGGAATTTTGGTGTGCAGTACTTC.

The chain links TRBV28 to TRBJ2-3; TRBD2 aligns across 12 bases. The V and J ends lost 8 bases and 4 bases, in that order; junction bases with no gene match: 7. From germline, CDR1 is MDHEN and CDR2 SYDVKM. The CDR3 spans 15 residues. The CDR3 sequence is CASPPSGRAPDTQYF. In DNA, the CDR3 is TGTGCCAGCCCACCTAGCGGGAGGGCCCCAGATACGCAGTATTTT.

The chain carries TRBV19 and TRBJ2-7; TRBD2 matches 10 bases. J was trimmed by 2 bases and V by 0 bases; bases with no gene match: 4. The germline gives CDR1 LNHDA, CDR2 SQIVND (reference sequence). This CDR3 has 16 amino acids. This chain's CDR3 is CASSIDGTSVAYEQYF. CDR3 coding DNA: TGTGCCAGTAGTATAGATGGGACTAGCGTGGCCTACGAGCAGTACTTC.

The chain is built from TRBV2 and TRBJ2-1, with a possible D match to TRBD2 (5 bases). The V end was cut by 7 bases, the J end by 5 bases, with 15 bases between. The CDR3 contains 14 residues. Looked up from germline, CDR1 is SNHLY and CDR2 is FYNNEI. The chain's CDR3 is CASIGSLTDNEQFF. CDR3 bases: TGTGCCAGCATTGGGAGCCTGACTGACAATGAGCAGTTCTTC. The complete variable domain, with remaining parts taken from reference TRBV2 and TRBJ2-1, reads EPEVTQTPSHQVTQMGQEVILRCVPISNHLYFYWYRQILGQKVEFLVSFYNNEISEKSEIFDDQFSVERPDGSNFTLKIRSTKLEDSAMYFCASIGSLTDNEQFFGPGTRLTVL.

The chain recombines TRBV9 with TRBJ2-2; 7 bases line up with TRBD1. J gave up 5 bases and V 3 bases, and 10 bases lay outside the gene matches. The CDR3 length is 16 residues. Per the germline V gene, CDR1 is SGDLS and CDR2 is YYNGEE. The CDR3 bases are TGTGCCAGCAGCGCCCCAGGGGGTGGTGAAACCGGGGAGCTGTTTTTT. Its protein is CASSAPGGGETGELFF.

The chain has TRBV28 and TRBJ1-2; D gene ambiguous. The CDR3 extends over 14 amino acids. Trimming shortened V by 6 bases and J by 0 bases, and 11 bases separated the two germline ends. Germline assignment: CDR1 MDHEN and CDR2 SYDVKM. The CDR3 nucleotides are TGTGCCAGCAGACCCCAAGCGTCTAACTATGGCTACACCTTC. Protein product: CASRPQASNYGYTF.

The table lists this clone with a few counts. The chain is built from TRBV28 and TRBJ1-2, with 8 nucleotides matching TRBD1. V shed 5 bases, J shed 10 bases, and the junction held 9 bases outside the gene matches. CDR3 length: 13 amino acids. Germline values: CDR1 MDHEN, CDR2 SYDVKM. This CDR3 reads CASSAPRGRPYTF. The CDR3 DNA reads as TGTGCCAGCAGTGCGCCCAGGGGGCGCCCCTACACCTTC.

The chain recombines TRBV6-5 with TRBJ1-2; a weak D match, TRBD1 (5 bases). This CDR3 spans 14 amino acids. Germline assignment: CDR1 MNHEY and CDR2 SVGAGI. The V end was cut by 2 bases, the J end by 5 bases, with 12 bases between. CDR3 region: CASSYGIGGYGYTF. CDR3 bases: TGTGCCAGCAGTTACGGAATCGGGGGATATGGCTACACCTTC.

V and J are TRBV7-9 and TRBJ2-7, with a weak D call TRBD2 (5 bases). The CDR3 has 14 residues. Germline V lookup: CDR1 SEHNR, CDR2 FQNEAQ (reference sequence). Trimming shortened V by 1 base and J by 2 bases, and 9 bases separated the two germline ends. CDR3 loop: CASSLGTTTYEQYF. DNA of the CDR3: TGTGCCAGCAGCTTAGGGACGACTACCTACGAGCAGTACTTC.

V is TRBV30 and J is TRBJ1-5; tentative D call: TRBD1 (6 bases). The germline gives CDR1 GTSNPN, CDR2 SVGIG (reference sequence). V dropped 5 bases and J dropped 3 bases, with 14 bases sitting between them. The CDR3 is made up of 14 amino acids. The CDR3 nucleotides are TGTGCCTGGGGTGGCGGACAGCTCAATCAGCCCCAGCATTTT. Its translation: CAWGGGQLNQPQHF.

The chain uses TRBV2 and TRBJ1-5, with a weak D call TRBD1 (5 bases). Germline lookup yields CDR1 SNHLY and CDR2 FYNNEI. V was cut by 6 bases and J by 8 bases, with 17 bases left in between. There are 14 residues in the CDR3. The CDR3 DNA reads as TGTGCCAGCAGGGGCCCGTCCCCACAGGAGCCCCAGCATTTT. Its translation: CASRGPSPQEPQHF.

The sample holds one count of this clone. The chain employs TRBV4-1 and TRBJ1-2; 10 bases line up with TRBD1. This CDR3 has 14 residues. V lost 5 bases to trimming and J lost 3 bases; unmatched junction nucleotides: 3. Per germline, CDR1 MGHRA and CDR2 YSYEKL. CDR3 amino acids: CASSGGTGDYGYTF. The CDR3 DNA sequence: TGCGCCAGCAGCGGCGGGACAGGGGACTATGGCTACACCTTC.

The chain is built from TRBV6-5 and TRBJ1-2, with TRBD1 matching over 7 bases. Germline V gene lookup returns CDR1 MNHEY and CDR2 SVGAGI. The V gene end was trimmed by 2 bases and the J gene end by 2 bases; junction bases not matched to a gene: 5. This CDR3 is built from 15 residues. CDR3 region: CASSYRRTGNYGYTF. Here the CDR3 DNA reads TGTGCCAGCAGTTACCGTAGGACAGGAAACTATGGCTACACCTTC.

J is TRBJ1-2 and V is TRBV11-2; no clear D gene. The V gene's germline CDR1 is SGHAT and CDR2 FQNNGV. This CDR3 comprises 13 residues. V lost 1 base to trimming and J lost 9 bases, with 12 bases between them. The CDR3 bases are TGTGCCAGCAGCTTAGGACTGGCACCTAGCTACACCTTC. It specifies CASSLGLAPSYTF.

This clone came up once. V gene TRBV28 combines with J gene TRBJ2-7; D is possibly TRBD1 (6 bases). The CDR3 length is 14 residues. V was clipped by 3 bases and J by 4 bases, with 13 bases between them. CDR1 is MDHEN and CDR2 is SYDVKM in the germline V gene. This CDR3 is CASSLGHPGYEQYF. Written as DNA, the CDR3 is TGTGCCAGCAGTTTGGGACACCCGGGGTACGAGCAGTACTTC.

The chain employs TRBV2 and TRBJ1-2; D perhaps matches TRBD1 (6 bases). Germline V gene lookup returns CDR1 SNHLY and CDR2 FYNNEI. V was shortened by 2 bases and J by 7 bases, with 8 bases between the two germline ends. The CDR3 loop spans 12 amino acids. The CDR3 DNA sequence: TGTGCCAGCAGTGAACAGGGGTTTGGCTACACCTTC. Translating gives CASSEQGFGYTF.

The chain links TRBV27 to TRBJ2-3, with D perhaps TRBD2 (6 bases). The CDR3 sequence is 12 residues long. Trimming removed 9 bases from V and 6 bases from J, with 13 bases in between. Looked up from germline, CDR1 is MNHEY and CDR2 is SMNVEV (reference sequence). The CDR3 nucleotides are TGTGCCAGTTGGACTACCGGGGATACGCAGTATTTT. Translated, it gives CASWTTGDTQYF.